These 4 T cell receptor beta chains came from one sample sequenced in a study of identifying expanded T cells in peripheral blood. Profiling relied on immunoSEQ multiplex PCR, and the TCRdb table lists in-frame clones only, not all of them. The table records around 130,000 clones, 70% to 90% of them present only once. The sample taken for sequencing was blood. These receptors all stem from a person aged 18 to 75 in good health.

This clone was picked up one time. The chain carries TRBV5-1 and TRBJ2-1; D call uncertain. The CDR3 has 12 amino acids. V was cut by 0 bases and J by 10 bases, with 8 bases left in between. In germline, CDR1 is SGHRS, CDR2 YFSETQ. The CDR3, as DNA: TGCGCCAGCAGCTTGGGACCGCGCGAGCAGTTCTTC. Translating it yields CASSLGPREQFF.

In regard to this clone: One end of the junction fails to match germline, which may point to a read error. The chain employs TRBV28 and TRBJ2-7; D possibly matches TRBD1 or TRBD2 (6 bases each). Germline V gene lookup returns CDR1 MDHEN and CDR2 SYDVKM. The CDR3 contains 14 residues. This CDR3 is CASRLGGRNYEQYF. The CDR3 DNA is TGTGCCAGCCGTTTGGGGGGCAGGAATTACGAGCAGTACTTC. Complete variable domain (other parts from reference TRBV28 and TRBJ2-7): DVKVTQSSRYLVKRTGEKVFLECVQDMDHENMFWYRQDPGLGLRLIYFSYDVKMKEKGDIPEGYSVSREKKERFSLILESASTNQTSMYLCASRLGGRNYEQYFGPGTRLTVT.

V and J are TRBV7-9 and TRBJ2-5; maybe TRBD1 (6 bases). The J call is in doubt because the DNA end fits TRBJ2-7 better. Germline V CDR1 and CDR2: SEHNR, FQNEAQ (reference sequence). There are 13 residues in the CDR3. The CDR3, as DNA: TGTGCCAGCAGCGAAGGACAGCCTTACGAGCAGTACTTC. Amino acid sequence: CASSEGQPYEQYF.

The chain uses TRBV5-1 and TRBJ2-1, with 10 bases that match TRBD2. J lost 1 base, V lost 4 bases, and 5 bases had no gene match. Germline V lookup: CDR1 SGHRS, CDR2 YFSETQ. The CDR3 totals 16 residues. CDR3 coding DNA: TGCGCCAGCAGCACAGCGGGAGGGTCTTCCTACAATGAGCAGTTCTTC. It codes for CASSTAGGSSYNEQFF.